The clone carrying this TCR beta chain was picked up one time. The antigen is not known. This specimen comes from a study of Ad26.COV2.S vaccination and SARS-CoV-2 variants. At the level of the study: Administration of Ad26.COV2.S was intramuscular, either once or twice 56 days apart.

Whole-study results and caveats: Post-vaccination spike-specific CD8+ and CD4+ T cell responses reportedly had substantial breadth.

Treatment specified: roughly 18 received Ad26.COV2.S at low or high dose, single or two shots; five or six received placebo; per-sample allocation not given. Sampling occurred on day 63 after the first vaccine or placebo injection. Boston supplied an adult donor aged 18-55 years. V shed 0 bases and J shed 4 bases, with 9 bases lying between them. Germline V CDR1 and CDR2: SGHTA, FQGNSA. The CDR3 runs to 14 residues. Assay: immunoSEQ multiplex PCR; the TCRdb copy retains only in-frame clones and omits some. The sample records roughly 350,000 clones, around 90% being singletons. This material consisted of peripheral blood, taken in a trial of Ad26.COV2.S vaccine versus placebo. This chain uses TRBV7-2 with TRBJ1-1; D perhaps matches TRBD1 (5 bases). This sequence was found in a person between 18 and 65 years old who received the Ad26.COV2.S COVID-19 vaccine or a placebo. CDR3: CASSLALRGTEAFF. As DNA, the CDR3 is TGTGCCAGCAGCTTAGCCCTTAGGGGCACTGAAGCTTTCTTT.